The rows below give T cell receptor beta chains drawn from one sample of a study of blood T cell repertoires in COVID-19. Libraries were prepared by immunoSEQ multiplex PCR; TCRdb keeps only in-frame clonotypes and omits some of them. This table has 200,000 or so clones, about four fifths appearing once. Material: peripheral blood. The receptors come from a woman aged 80 or over with acute or convalescent COVID-19. CDR3s include the opening cysteine and the closing phenylalanine or tryptophan. The order of the fields is CDR3 protein, CDR3 DNA, V gene, CDR3 length, clone size, D gene, J gene. D genes are given only for firm matches. Clone size is given for some rows only: seen once, a few or many times, or a class if the clone is expanded.

cdr3_aa: CASTRGGETQYF
cdr3_nt: TGTGCCAGCACCCGGGGGGGAGAGACCCAGTACTTC
v_call: TRBV12-3/TRBV12-4
cdr3_length: 12
clone_size: once
d_call: TRBD2
j_call: TRBJ2-5

cdr3_aa: CASSSPGTGGNQPQHF
cdr3_nt: TGTGCCAGCAGCTCCCCCGGGACAGGGGGTAATCAGCCCCAGCATTTT
v_call: TRBV11-2
cdr3_length: 16
clone_size: -
d_call: TRBD1
j_call: TRBJ1-5

cdr3_aa: CASIPGTTRETQYF
cdr3_nt: TGTGCCAGCATCCCCGGGACTACAAGAGAGACCCAGTACTTC
v_call: TRBV6-5
cdr3_length: 14
clone_size: -
d_call: TRBD2
j_call: TRBJ2-5

cdr3_aa: CASGSGPPQHF
cdr3_nt: TGTGCCAGCGGTTCGGGTCCGCCCCAGCATTTT
v_call: TRBV6-2/TRBV6-3
cdr3_length: 11
clone_size: -
d_call: -
j_call: TRBJ1-5

cdr3_aa: CASSLGLAGSYEQYF
cdr3_nt: TGTGCCAGCAGCTTAGGACTAGCGGGATCCTACGAGCAGTACTTC
v_call: TRBV5-4
cdr3_length: 15
clone_size: -
d_call: TRBD2
j_call: TRBJ2-7

cdr3_aa: CASTSFGGNQPQHF
cdr3_nt: TGTGCCAGCACGTCCTTCGGGGGAAATCAGCCCCAGCATTTT
v_call: TRBV9
cdr3_length: 14
clone_size: once
d_call: -
j_call: TRBJ1-5

cdr3_aa: CASSWAGGNQPQHF
cdr3_nt: TGTGCCAGCAGCTGGGCGGGGGGCAATCAGCCCCAGCATTTT
v_call: TRBV5-8
cdr3_length: 14
clone_size: -
d_call: -
j_call: TRBJ1-5

cdr3_aa: CASSLPGQMNTEAFF
cdr3_nt: TGCGCCAGCAGCCTACCGGGACAAATGAACACTGAAGCTTTCTTT
v_call: TRBV4-3
cdr3_length: 15
clone_size: few
d_call: -
j_call: TRBJ1-1

cdr3_aa: CAITPKGRGSEQYF
cdr3_nt: TGTGCCATCACGCCAAAGGGGAGGGGCTCCGAGCAGTACTTC
v_call: TRBV10-3
cdr3_length: 14
clone_size: -
d_call: TRBD2
j_call: TRBJ2-7

cdr3_aa: CASSQGPSGGAGTQYF
cdr3_nt: TGCGCCAGCAGCCAAGGTCCTAGCGGGGGGGCGGGTACGCAGTATTTT
v_call: TRBV4-3
cdr3_length: 16
clone_size: -
d_call: TRBD2
j_call: TRBJ2-3

cdr3_aa: CASSPSAGTGGGYTF
cdr3_nt: TGTGCCAGCTCACCTTCGGCCGGGACAGGTGGTGGCTACACCTTC
v_call: TRBV18
cdr3_length: 15
clone_size: -
d_call: TRBD1
j_call: TRBJ1-2

cdr3_aa: CASSLSPGTYEQYF
cdr3_nt: TGTGCCAGCAGCTTAAGCCCGGGGACCTACGAGCAGTACTTC
v_call: TRBV7-2
cdr3_length: 14
clone_size: -
d_call: -
j_call: TRBJ2-7

cdr3_aa: CASSLAGSKGNGYTF
cdr3_nt: TGTGCCAGCAGCTTAGCCGGATCAAAGGGGAATGGCTACACCTTC
v_call: TRBV7-9
cdr3_length: 15
clone_size: -
d_call: -
j_call: TRBJ1-2

cdr3_aa: CASREPGQSFSGNTIYF
cdr3_nt: TGTGCCAGCAGAGAGCCGGGACAGTCGTTCTCTGGAAACACCATATATTTT
v_call: TRBV28
cdr3_length: 17
clone_size: -
d_call: TRBD1
j_call: TRBJ1-3

cdr3_aa: CASSTSDRGFPYEQYF
cdr3_nt: TGTGCCAGCAGCACGTCGGACAGGGGTTTTCCCTACGAGCAGTACTTC
v_call: TRBV13
cdr3_length: 16
clone_size: -
d_call: TRBD1
j_call: TRBJ2-7

cdr3_aa: CAISYENEKLFF
cdr3_nt: TGTGCCATCAGTTACGAGAATGAAAAACTGTTTTTT
v_call: TRBV10-3
cdr3_length: 12
clone_size: -
d_call: -
j_call: TRBJ1-4

cdr3_aa: CASSDSGSGNRDTQYF
cdr3_nt: TGTGCCAGCAGTGACTCGGGTAGCGGGAACCGAGATACGCAGTATTTT
v_call: TRBV6-4
cdr3_length: 16
clone_size: -
d_call: TRBD2
j_call: TRBJ2-3

cdr3_aa: CASSSTGLNQPQHF
cdr3_nt: TGTGCCAGCAGTTCCACCGGACTGAATCAGCCCCAGCATTTT
v_call: TRBV28
cdr3_length: 14
clone_size: -
d_call: -
j_call: TRBJ1-5

cdr3_aa: CASSLRLAGEGETQYF
cdr3_nt: TGTGCCAGCAGTCTCCGACTAGCGGGGGAGGGTGAGACCCAGTACTTC
v_call: TRBV6-2/TRBV6-3
cdr3_length: 16
clone_size: -
d_call: TRBD2
j_call: TRBJ2-5

cdr3_aa: CASSEVRQADGYTF
cdr3_nt: TGTGCCAGCAGTGAGGTGAGACAGGCAGATGGCTACACCTTC
v_call: TRBV2
cdr3_length: 14
clone_size: -
d_call: -
j_call: TRBJ1-2

cdr3_aa: CASSPDRGGNTIYF
cdr3_nt: TGTGCCAGCAGCCCAGACAGGGGTGGAAACACCATATATTTT
v_call: TRBV6-5
cdr3_length: 14
clone_size: -
d_call: TRBD1
j_call: TRBJ1-3

cdr3_aa: CASSLAGTGGEQYF
cdr3_nt: TGTGCCAGCAGCTTGGCCGGGACAGGGGGCGAGCAGTACTTC
v_call: TRBV5-4
cdr3_length: 14
clone_size: -
d_call: TRBD1
j_call: TRBJ2-7

cdr3_aa: CASSRSRAGELFF
cdr3_nt: TGTGCCAGCAGTCGCTCTAGAGCCGGGGAGCTGTTTTTT
v_call: TRBV6-5
cdr3_length: 13
clone_size: -
d_call: -
j_call: TRBJ2-2

cdr3_aa: CASSQATGSGVSYGYTF
cdr3_nt: TGCGCCAGCAGCCAAGCGACAGGGTCAGGGGTTAGCTATGGCTACACCTTC
v_call: TRBV4-3
cdr3_length: 17
clone_size: -
d_call: TRBD1
j_call: TRBJ1-2

cdr3_aa: CASSLWPSGSGGETQYF
cdr3_nt: TGTGCCAGCAGCTTATGGCCTAGCGGGAGTGGGGGGGAGACCCAGTACTTC
v_call: TRBV7-2
cdr3_length: 17
clone_size: -
d_call: TRBD2
j_call: TRBJ2-5

cdr3_aa: CASSRGGPGHNEQFF
cdr3_nt: TGTGCCAGCAGCCGAGGGGGACCTGGTCACAATGAGCAGTTCTTC
v_call: TRBV5-4
cdr3_length: 15
clone_size: once
d_call: -
j_call: TRBJ2-1

cdr3_aa: CAWMPRDRLYGYIF
cdr3_nt: TGTGCCTGGATGCCCCGGGACAGGCTCTATGGCTACATCTTC
v_call: TRBV30
cdr3_length: 14
clone_size: -
d_call: TRBD1
j_call: TRBJ1-2

cdr3_aa: CATSKTGDQPQHF
cdr3_nt: TGTGCCACCAGCAAGACAGGGGATCAGCCCCAGCATTTT
v_call: TRBV24-1
cdr3_length: 13
clone_size: -
d_call: TRBD1
j_call: TRBJ1-5

cdr3_aa: CAWSATRADNQPQHF
cdr3_nt: TGTGCCTGGAGTGCCACCAGGGCAGACAATCAGCCCCAGCATTTT
v_call: TRBV30
cdr3_length: 15
clone_size: -
d_call: -
j_call: TRBJ1-5

cdr3_aa: CATSRGRENTEAFF
cdr3_nt: TGTGCCACCAGCAGAGGGCGGGAGAACACTGAAGCTTTCTTT
v_call: TRBV15
cdr3_length: 14
clone_size: -
d_call: -
j_call: TRBJ1-1

cdr3_aa: CASAARQGNNEQFF
cdr3_nt: TGTGCCAGTGCCGCACGACAGGGGAACAATGAGCAGTTCTTC
v_call: TRBV19
cdr3_length: 14
clone_size: -
d_call: TRBD1
j_call: TRBJ2-1

cdr3_aa: CASSIHREENEKLFF
cdr3_nt: TGTGCCAGTAGTATCCACCGGGAGGAGAATGAAAAACTGTTTTTT
v_call: TRBV19
cdr3_length: 15
clone_size: -
d_call: -
j_call: TRBJ1-4

cdr3_aa: CASSQEYSTGELFF
cdr3_nt: TGTGCCAGCAGCCAAGAATACTCAACCGGGGAGCTGTTTTTT
v_call: TRBV3-1/TRBV3-2
cdr3_length: 14
clone_size: -
d_call: -
j_call: TRBJ2-2

cdr3_aa: CATSQGAGSAFF
cdr3_nt: TGTGCCACCAGTCAGGGGGCAGGAAGTGCTTTCTTT
v_call: TRBV15
cdr3_length: 12
clone_size: -
d_call: TRBD1
j_call: TRBJ1-1

cdr3_aa: CSVETGASGNTIYF
cdr3_nt: TGCAGCGTTGAAACGGGAGCCTCTGGAAACACCATATATTTT
v_call: TRBV29-1
cdr3_length: 14
clone_size: -
d_call: -
j_call: TRBJ1-3

cdr3_aa: CASSAPGTGNQPQHF
cdr3_nt: TGTGCCAGCAGCGCGCCAGGGACAGGCAATCAGCCCCAGCATTTT
v_call: TRBV7-2
cdr3_length: 15
clone_size: -
d_call: TRBD1
j_call: TRBJ1-5

cdr3_aa: CASSKGGIGNEQYF
cdr3_nt: TGTGCCAGCAGTAAAGGCGGGATAGGGAACGAGCAGTACTTC
v_call: TRBV5-4
cdr3_length: 14
clone_size: -
d_call: -
j_call: TRBJ2-7

cdr3_aa: CASSLGVIVSYEQYF
cdr3_nt: TGTGCCAGCAGTTTAGGGGTCATCGTCTCCTACGAGCAGTACTTC
v_call: TRBV6-2/TRBV6-3
cdr3_length: 15
clone_size: -
d_call: -
j_call: TRBJ2-7

cdr3_aa: CASSFAQGAYNEQFF
cdr3_nt: TGTGCCAGCAGTTTCGCACAGGGCGCCTACAATGAGCAGTTCTTC
v_call: TRBV27
cdr3_length: 15
clone_size: -
d_call: -
j_call: TRBJ2-1

cdr3_aa: CSVRWTGIETQYF
cdr3_nt: TGCAGCGTTCGTTGGACAGGGATAGAGACCCAGTACTTC
v_call: TRBV29-1
cdr3_length: 13
clone_size: -
d_call: TRBD1
j_call: TRBJ2-5

cdr3_aa: CSVGDSADTEAFF
cdr3_nt: TGCAGCGTTGGGGACAGCGCTGACACTGAAGCTTTCTTT
v_call: TRBV29-1
cdr3_length: 13
clone_size: -
d_call: TRBD1
j_call: TRBJ1-1